Shown below are 23 T cell receptor beta chains from a single sample sequenced in a study of cytomegalovirus exposure and HLA in healthy donors. Researchers ran the PCR with 60 Vbeta and 13 Jbeta primers. This table comes from immunoSEQ multiplex PCR, and its TCRdb copy is limited to in-frame clones, with some not included. The table records 250,000 to 350,000 clones, 86% of them present only once. The specimen sequenced was PBMCs. These receptor sequences come from a man between 40 and 49 years old in good health and CMV-seropositive.

This sequence joins TRBV11-2 and TRBJ1-4; TRBD1 matches at 9 bases. This CDR3 contains 19 residues. CDR1 is SGHAT and CDR2 is FQNNGV in the germline V gene. The V gene end was trimmed by 1 base and the J gene end by 0 bases; junction bases not matched to a gene: 9. The CDR3 loop reads CASSLAPTGGPPTNEKLFF. CDR3 nucleotide sequence: TGTGCCAGCAGCTTAGCCCCGACAGGGGGGCCCCCAACTAATGAAAAACTGTTTTTT.

The V gene is TRBV7-8, the J gene TRBJ2-7; 7 bases line up with TRBD1. CDR3 length equals 15 residues. CDR1 and CDR2 (germline): SGHVS, FQNEAQ. With 1 base clipped from V and 6 bases from J, the junction kept 9 bases outside the gene matches. CDR3 sequence reads: CASSLVGGLGSEQYF. CDR3 DNA: TGTGCCAGCAGCTTAGTAGGGGGCTTAGGTAGCGAGCAGTACTTC.

This chain links TRBV6-4 with TRBJ2-1; perhaps TRBD1 as D (6 bases). V was trimmed by 2 bases and J by 0 bases, leaving 11 bases between them. The CDR3 is 16 amino acids. Germline CDR1 reads MRHNA; CDR2 reads SNTAGT. As DNA, the CDR3 is TGTGCCAGCAGTGACGAGGGCAGGGGCTCCTACAATGAGCAGTTCTTC. Translated: CASSDEGRGSYNEQFF.

This chain uses TRBV5-8 with TRBJ1-5; D perhaps matches TRBD1 (6 bases). V was clipped by 4 bases and J by 4 bases, with 18 bases between them. The CDR3 consists of 16 residues. In germline, CDR1 is SGHTS, CDR2 YDEGEE. The DNA of the CDR3 is TGTGCCAGCAGCCCGGATGCAGGGGTCTTAAATCAGCCCCAGCATTTT. Its translation is CASSPDAGVLNQPQHF.

The J gene is TRBJ2-7, the V gene TRBV13; 8 bases map to TRBD2. CDR3 length: 14 amino acids. Trimming removed 1 base from V and 1 base from J; junction bases left unmatched: 0. The V gene's germline CDR1 is PRHDT and CDR2 FYEKMQ (reference sequence). The CDR3 loop reads CASSLVAGSYEQYF. CDR3 in DNA: TGTGCCAGCAGCTTAGTAGCGGGATCCTACGAGCAGTACTTC. Variable domain in full (rest from reference TRBV13 and TRBJ2-7): AAGVIQSPRHLIKEKRETATLKCYPIPRHDTVYWYQQGPGQDPQFLISFYEKMQSDKGSIPDRFSAQQFSDYHSELNMSSLELGDSALYFCASSLVAGSYEQYFGPGTRLTVT.

The chain uses TRBV11-2 and TRBJ2-1; 7 bases are a match to TRBD2. Germline CDR1 is SGHAT and CDR2 is FQNNGV. The CDR3 has 15 amino acids. Trimming took 3 bases from V and 7 from J; bases not matched to a gene: 9. Here the CDR3 DNA reads TGTGCCAGCAGCTTGGGTGGGAGGGCTCGAAATGAGCAGTTCTTC. It specifies CASSLGGRARNEQFF. The whole variable domain, remainder taken from reference TRBV11-2 and TRBJ2-1, is EAGVAQSPRYKIIEKRQSVAFWCNPISGHATLYWYQQILGQGPKLLIQFQNNGVVDDSQLPKDRFSAERLKGVDSTLKIQPAKLEDSAVYLCASSLGGRARNEQFFGPGTRLTVL.

This clone turned up a few times. The CDR3 DNA is TGTGCCAGCAGTTACTCCAGGGGGTCCTACGAGCAGTACTTC. Protein sequence: CASSYSRGSYEQYF. V and J are TRBV6-5 and TRBJ2-7; 7 bases agree with TRBD1. Germline-derived CDR1 and CDR2 are MNHEY and SVGAGI. The CDR3 loop spans 14 amino acids. J gave up 1 base and V 0 bases, and 0 bases lay outside the gene matches.

The rearrangement links TRBV27 to TRBJ2-5, with TRBD2 matching 8 bases. This CDR3 contains 16 residues. Germline V CDR1 and CDR2: MNHEY, SMNVEV (reference sequence). Trimming at V came to 5 bases and at J to 1 base, leaving 9 bases not matched to a gene. The CDR3 protein is CASSPRGGPRQETQYF. CDR3 in DNA: TGTGCCAGCAGTCCCCGCGGGGGGCCCCGCCAAGAGACCCAGTACTTC.

The table lists this clone with a count of one. The CDR3 loop reads CASSLAGAPQETQYF. The CDR3 DNA is TGCGCCAGCAGCCTAGCGGGAGCCCCCCAAGAGACCCAGTACTTC. The gene calls are TRBV5-1 and TRBJ2-5; 10 bases fit TRBD2. V shed 4 bases and J 1 base; nucleotides not matched to a gene: 4. Germline assignment: CDR1 SGHRS and CDR2 YFSETQ. The CDR3 runs 15 residues.

V and J are TRBV18 and TRBJ1-3, with 7 bases aligning to TRBD1. The CDR3 is made up of 16 amino acids. Unmatched junction bases numbered 4, after V lost 2 bases and J lost 0 bases. Per germline, CDR1 KGHSH and CDR2 LQKENI. The CDR3 bases are TGTGCCAGCTCACCAGAGGGGGCGATCTCTGGAAACACCATATATTTT. It codes for CASSPEGAISGNTIYF.

This clone was seen a few times. The chain is built from TRBV6-1 and TRBJ2-3; D remains ambiguous. V was trimmed by 7 bases and J by 0 bases, leaving 11 bases between them. Germline CDR1 MNHNS, CDR2 SASEGT. This CDR3 contains 14 residues. DNA for the CDR3: TGTGCCAGCACCCCCGGCAGGAGCACAGATACGCAGTATTTT. It translates to CASTPGRSTDTQYF.

This chain connects TRBV5-3 to TRBJ2-7; 8 positions match TRBD1. TRBV5-3 is an open reading frame, and its role is uncertain. The junction had 5 bases not matched to a gene; V was cut back by 4 bases and J by 5 bases. This CDR3 comprises 13 residues. The CDR3 nucleotides are TGTGCCAGAAGCCAGGGGGCTTTTCACGAGCAGTACTTC. This encodes CARSQGAFHEQYF.

The rearrangement links TRBV28 to TRBJ2-7; 7 nucleotides agree with TRBD2. Unmatched junction bases numbered 8, after V lost 6 bases and J lost 3 bases. The length of the CDR3 is 14 residues. In germline, CDR1 is MDHEN, CDR2 SYDVKM. The CDR3 DNA is TGTGCCAGCAGCCGGAGCGGCGGGAGCTACGAGCAGTACTTC. It translates to CASSRSGGSYEQYF. The entire variable domain, with the rest obtained from reference TRBV28 and TRBJ2-7, is as follows: DVKVTQSSRYLVKRTGEKVFLECVQDMDHENMFWYRQDPGLGLRLIYFSYDVKMKEKGDIPEGYSVSREKKERFSLILESASTNQTSMYLCASSRSGGSYEQYFGPGTRLTVT.

The chain employs TRBV27 and TRBJ2-2; D remains ambiguous. V was pared by 8 bases and J by 5 bases, with 15 bases between. The CDR3 is 14 amino acids. The V gene's germline CDR1 is MNHEY and CDR2 SMNVEV (reference sequence). The CDR3 DNA follows: TGTGCCAGCTCACACCCGCTCTCTACCGGGGAGCTGTTTTTT. Encoded protein: CASSHPLSTGELFF.

The chain joins TRBV28 to TRBJ2-1; 10 nucleotides line up with TRBD2. The CDR3 runs 16 residues. Germline V lookup: CDR1 MDHEN, CDR2 SYDVKM. With 2 bases clipped from V and 3 bases from J, the junction kept 4 bases outside the gene matches. The CDR3 DNA is TGTGCCAGCAGTTTAATAGCGGGAGGTAACTACAATGAGCAGTTCTTC. It codes for CASSLIAGGNYNEQFF.

The rearrangement links TRBV9 to TRBJ2-2; TRBD2 is a possible D gene (6 bases). The CDR3 covers 15 residues. CDR1 SGDLS and CDR2 YYNGEE come from the germline V gene. Trimming pared 4 bases from V and 1 base from J, leaving 11 bases between. CDR3 DNA sequence: TGTGCCAGCAGCCCCGGGAGTTTGAACACCGGGGAGCTGTTTTTT. This gives the protein CASSPGSLNTGELFF.

The genes are TRBV6-1 and TRBJ2-2, with TRBD2 matching over 11 bases. With 4 bases clipped from V and 4 bases from J, the junction kept 14 bases outside the gene matches. This CDR3 has 19 residues. CDR1 is MNHNS, CDR2 SASEGT, per germline. The DNA for the CDR3 is TGTGCCAGCAGTGTAACGGGACTAGCGGCGAGAGGGATCACCGGGGAGCTGTTTTTT. Translating gives CASSVTGLAARGITGELFF.

The chain couples TRBV29-1 to TRBJ2-3; the match to TRBD1 covers 7 bases. The CDR3 has 13 amino acids. The J segment lost 3 bases and the V segment lost 6 bases, leaving 6 bases of the junction unmatched. Germline lookup yields CDR1 SQVTM and CDR2 ANQGSEA. CDR3 nucleotides: TGCAGCGTACGACAGGGCGCGACAGATACGCAGTATTTT. It translates to CSVRQGATDTQYF.

The chain joins TRBV5-1 to TRBJ2-7; the match to TRBD1 covers 8 bases. CDR1 is SGHRS, CDR2 YFSETQ, per germline. This CDR3 has 15 residues. The V segment lost 0 bases and the J segment 2 bases; nucleotides outside the gene matches: 4. The CDR3 sequence: CASSLEGTGTYEQYF. CDR3 DNA: TGCGCCAGCAGCTTGGAAGGGACAGGCACCTACGAGCAGTACTTC.

The V and J genes are TRBV7-8 and TRBJ2-1; D uncertain. CDR1 and CDR2 (germline): SGHVS, FQNEAQ. V dropped 3 bases and J dropped 8 bases, with 17 bases sitting between them. This CDR3 contains 15 residues. The DNA of the CDR3 is TGTGCCAGCAGCTTCGACAAACCTTGGGCCTATGAGCAGTTCTTC. This encodes CASSFDKPWAYEQFF.

This sequence joins TRBV4-1 and TRBJ1-5; 9 bases are a match to TRBD1. CDR3 length equals 18 residues. The germline V gene encodes CDR1 MGHRA and CDR2 YSYEKL. The V and J ends lost 4 bases and 0 bases, in that order; junction bases with no gene match: 10. CDR3 loop: CASSLRETGGYSNQPQHF. CDR3 DNA: TGCGCCAGCAGCCTCAGGGAGACAGGGGGTTATAGCAATCAGCCCCAGCATTTT.

This clone has just a few counts. The J gene is TRBJ1-4, the V gene TRBV5-1; D unresolved. The V end was cut by 0 bases, the J end by 5 bases, with 11 bases between. The germline CDR1 and CDR2 sequences are SGHRS and YFSETQ. This CDR3 is 15 amino acids long. Written as DNA, the CDR3 is TGCGCCAGCAGCTTGGTGTCTGCGCCGAATGAAAAACTGTTTTTT. Amino acid sequence: CASSLVSAPNEKLFF. Complete variable domain (other parts from reference TRBV5-1 and TRBJ1-4): KAGVTQTPRYLIKTRGQQVTLSCSPISGHRSVSWYQQTPGQGLQFLFEYFSETQRNKGNFPGRFSGRQFSNSRSEMNVSTLELGDSALYLCASSLVSAPNEKLFFGSGTQLSVL.

The chain has TRBV27 and TRBJ2-7, with TRBD1 as a possible D gene (5 bases). CDR3 size: 14 residues. Germline V gene lookup returns CDR1 MNHEY and CDR2 SMNVEV (reference sequence). V gave up 4 bases and J gave up 3 bases, with 13 bases separating them. The chain's CDR3 is CASSSNNRFYEQYF. The DNA for the CDR3 is TGTGCCAGCAGTTCGAATAACAGGTTCTACGAGCAGTACTTC.